These 21 T cell receptor beta chains were all obtained from the same sample, sequenced in a study of siplizumab effects on memory and regulatory T cells. Libraries were prepared by immunoSEQ multiplex PCR; TCRdb keeps only in-frame clonotypes and omits some of them. The sample contains about 97,000 clones, around 90% of which appear only once. Sequencing input: non-Treg CD4+ T cells sorted from blood. The source is a human donor in good health.

On this clone: This specimen includes other DNA sequences encoding the same CDR3. The rearrangement links TRBV7-2 to TRBJ1-3, with D unresolved. The germline CDR1 and CDR2 sequences are SGHTA and FQGNSA. V was shortened by 5 bases and J by 4 bases, with 6 bases between the two germline ends. This CDR3 comprises 12 residues. DNA of the CDR3: TGTGCCAGCAGCCAACCAGGAAACACCATATATTTT. Its protein product is CASSQPGNTIYF.

The rearrangement joins TRBV5-1 to TRBJ2-3; 8 bases map to TRBD2. Per the germline V gene, CDR1 is SGHRS and CDR2 is YFSETQ. V lost 1 base to trimming and J lost 1 base; unmatched junction nucleotides: 11. The CDR3 is made up of 18 amino acids. CDR3 sequence (DNA): TGCGCCAGCAGCTTGTCTGGTACTACTAGCGGACGCACAGATACGCAGTATTTT. The encoded protein is CASSLSGTTSGRTDTQYF.

The rearrangement joins TRBV30 to TRBJ2-7; 8 nucleotides line up with TRBD1. This CDR3 is 14 amino acids long. Germline V lookup: CDR1 GTSNPN, CDR2 SVGIG (reference sequence). V gave up 3 bases and J gave up 4 bases; unmatched junction bases: 8. CDR3 loop: CAWRRTGLTYEQYF. CDR3 coding DNA: TGTGCCTGGAGGCGGACAGGGTTGACTTACGAGCAGTACTTC.

Only one count was recorded for this clone. The chain combines TRBV19 with TRBJ2-3; the match to TRBD1 covers 9 bases. Germline CDR1 reads LNHDA; CDR2 reads SQIVND (reference sequence). The CDR3 contains 14 residues. V lost 8 bases, J lost 2 bases, and 5 bases stayed unmatched. In nucleotides, the CDR3 is TGTGCCAGTTCCGGGACAGGGATCACAGATACGCAGTATTTT. Amino acid sequence: CASSGTGITDTQYF.

The V gene is TRBV9, the J gene TRBJ1-2, with D perhaps TRBD1 (5 bases). The CDR3 runs 12 residues. Germline CDR1 and CDR2: SGDLS and YYNGEE. V was cut by 3 bases and J by 8 bases, with 11 bases left in between. CDR3 in amino acids: CASSGTWVGYTF. The CDR3 region has the DNA TGTGCCAGCAGCGGGACATGGGTCGGCTACACCTTC. Together with reference TRBV9 and TRBJ1-2, the CDR3 gives the full variable domain: DSGVTQTPKHLITATGQRVTLRCSPRSGDLSVYWYQQSLDQGLQFLIQYYNGEERAKGNILERFSAQQFPDLHSELNLSSLELGDSALYFCASSGTWVGYTFGSGTRLTVV.

The chain employs TRBV30 and TRBJ2-4, with 10 bases matching TRBD2. This CDR3 contains 15 residues. Losses at the gene ends were 3 bases for V and 6 bases for J; bases not matched to a gene: 8. The V gene's germline CDR1 is GTSNPN and CDR2 SVGIG (reference sequence). Here the CDR3 reads CAWSSGRALGNIQYF. The CDR3 nucleotides are TGTGCCTGGAGCAGCGGGAGGGCCCTGGGAAACATTCAGTACTTC.

This clone has only one observation. The genes are TRBV6-6 and TRBJ2-1; possibly TRBD2 for D (6 bases). The germline V gene encodes CDR1 MNHNY and CDR2 SVGAGI (reference sequence). The length of the CDR3 is 14 residues. V was shortened by 8 bases and J by 5 bases, with 16 bases between the two germline ends. As DNA, the CDR3 is TGTGCCAGCGCTCCGGGACTGATAAACAATGAGCAGTTCTTC. It translates to CASAPGLINNEQFF.

This chain links TRBV5-4 with TRBJ2-7; perhaps TRBD1 as D (6 bases). The V gene's germline CDR1 is SGHNT and CDR2 YYREEE (reference sequence). V lost 4 bases and J lost 0, with 14 bases in between. The CDR3 length is 15 residues. In nucleotides, the CDR3 is TGTGCCAGCAGCCCACAGGGCTTAAGCTCCTACGAGCAGTACTTC. This codes for CASSPQGLSSYEQYF.

This chain connects TRBV2 to TRBJ2-3; 12 bases match TRBD2. V shed 5 bases and J 4 bases; nucleotides not matched to a gene: 4. CDR3 length equals 15 residues. CDR1 and CDR2 (germline): SNHLY, FYNNEI. The CDR3 protein is CASSPSGRASDTQYF. The CDR3 DNA reads TGTGCCAGCAGTCCTAGCGGGAGGGCTTCAGATACGCAGTATTTT. The full variable domain, rest sourced from reference TRBV2 and TRBJ2-3, is EPEVTQTPSHQVTQMGQEVILRCVPISNHLYFYWYRQILGQKVEFLVSFYNNEISEKSEIFDDQFSVERPDGSNFTLKIRSTKLEDSAMYFCASSPSGRASDTQYFGPGTRLTVL.

The gene calls are TRBV18 and TRBJ1-3; D gene uncertain. V was clipped by 3 bases and J by 0 bases, with 9 bases between them. The germline gives CDR1 KGHSH, CDR2 LQKENI. This CDR3 spans 15 amino acids. The CDR3 reads CASSPAGNSGNTIYF. The DNA of the CDR3 is TGTGCCAGCTCACCTGCTGGTAACTCTGGAAACACCATATATTTT.

Regarding this clone: An end of the junction does not agree with germline; a read error may underlie this. The chain uses TRBV5-3 and TRBJ2-1; D may be TRBD2 (5 bases). TRBV5-3 is known as an ORF, though its function is uncertain. The CDR3 covers 14 residues. The CDR3 nucleotides are TGTGCCAGCAGCTTCGGGGAGAAGTACAATGAGCAGTTCTTC. Residues: CASSFGEKYNEQFF.

The DNA of the CDR3 is TGCGCCAGCAGCCAGGTCTCCGGTCGGGCGTACAATGAGCAGTTCTTC. This encodes CASSQVSGRAYNEQFF. This chain joins TRBV4-3 and TRBJ2-1; no firm D call. V dropped 3 bases and J dropped 4 bases, with 16 bases sitting between them. The CDR3 length is 16 residues. Germline V gives CDR1 LGHNA, CDR2 YSLEER.

The chain has TRBV18 and TRBJ2-1, with D perhaps TRBD2 (5 bases). This CDR3 is built from 15 residues. CDR1 KGHSH and CDR2 LQKENI come from the germline V gene. The V and J ends lost 6 bases and 6 bases respectively, with 18 bases between them. This CDR3 is CASSPSSGGFNEQFF. Written as DNA, the CDR3 is TGTGCCAGCTCCCCCTCCTCGGGCGGGTTCAATGAGCAGTTCTTC.

This chain joins TRBV5-6 and TRBJ2-4, with D maybe TRBD2 (7 bases). The CDR3 covers 15 residues. The V and J ends lost 0 bases and 7 bases respectively, with 14 bases between them. The germline CDR1 and CDR2 sequences are SGHDT and YYEEEE. In DNA form, the CDR3 reads TGTGCCAGCAGCTTGGACGGGAGGAGGGGGAACATTCAGTACTTC. This codes for CASSLDGRRGNIQYF.

The rearrangement links TRBV28 to TRBJ2-1, with D hard to call. This CDR3 comprises 15 residues. V lost 1 base and J lost 7, with 14 bases in between. In germline, CDR1 is MDHEN, CDR2 SYDVKM. CDR3 loop: CASSLYRRGRNEQFF. CDR3 in DNA: TGTGCCAGCAGTTTATATCGGCGAGGTAGGAATGAGCAGTTCTTC.

This clone was seen once. The rearrangement links TRBV5-4 to TRBJ2-7; unclear D gene. V lost 4 bases and J lost 6, with 20 bases in between. The CDR3 consists of 15 residues. Per the germline V gene, CDR1 is SGHNT and CDR2 is YYREEE (reference sequence). CDR3 amino acids: CASSPNLPGYGEQYF. Written as DNA, the CDR3 is TGTGCCAGCAGCCCCAACCTACCCGGGTACGGCGAGCAGTACTTC.

The V gene is TRBV7-9, the J gene TRBJ2-7; 7 bases match TRBD1. The CDR3 is 17 residues long. In germline, CDR1 is SEHNR, CDR2 FQNEAQ (reference sequence). With 5 bases clipped from V and 1 base from J, the junction kept 14 bases outside the gene matches. CDR3 in DNA: TGTGCCAGCAGCAAGGGGACAGAGACGAAGACTTCCTACGAGCAGTACTTC. Translated, it gives CASSKGTETKTSYEQYF.

The chain employs TRBV11-3 and TRBJ1-1; D is unclear. CDR1 is SGHNT, CDR2 YENEEA, per germline. Trimming cost V 5 bases and J 0 bases, with 7 bases left between them. The CDR3 runs to 13 residues. The CDR3 loop reads CASSPFMNTEAFF. DNA of the CDR3: TGTGCCAGCAGCCCCTTTATGAACACTGAAGCTTTCTTT.

This chain joins TRBV20-1 and TRBJ1-2; TRBD1 is a possible D gene (6 bases). Germline V gene lookup returns CDR1 DFQATT and CDR2 SNEGSKA (reference sequence). CDR3 length equals 11 residues. Trimming shortened V by 4 bases and J by 7 bases, and 10 bases separated the two germline ends. The CDR3: CSATRDTGYTF. The CDR3 DNA sequence: TGCAGTGCTACCCGGGACACTGGCTACACCTTC.

The chain links TRBV21-1 to TRBJ2-5; the DNA was not compared with TRBD2, the D call given in the table. TRBV21-1 is annotated as a pseudogene. This CDR3 has 16 amino acids. The CDR3 protein is CASSHPPAGVGETQYF. The CDR3 DNA reads as TGTGCCAGCTCCCACCCACCAGCGGGAGTAGGAGAGACCCAGTACTTC.

The J gene is TRBJ2-2, the V gene TRBV10-3, with 12 nucleotides matching TRBD2. This CDR3 spans 20 amino acids. The ends lost 6 bases at V and 7 bases at J; junction bases unmatched: 21. Germline-derived CDR1 and CDR2 are ENHRY and SYGVKD. The chain's CDR3 is CAIRPPGLAGGGSVGGELFF. The CDR3 region has the DNA TGTGCCATCAGACCACCGGGACTAGCGGGTGGGGGATCGGTCGGCGGGGAGCTGTTTTTT.